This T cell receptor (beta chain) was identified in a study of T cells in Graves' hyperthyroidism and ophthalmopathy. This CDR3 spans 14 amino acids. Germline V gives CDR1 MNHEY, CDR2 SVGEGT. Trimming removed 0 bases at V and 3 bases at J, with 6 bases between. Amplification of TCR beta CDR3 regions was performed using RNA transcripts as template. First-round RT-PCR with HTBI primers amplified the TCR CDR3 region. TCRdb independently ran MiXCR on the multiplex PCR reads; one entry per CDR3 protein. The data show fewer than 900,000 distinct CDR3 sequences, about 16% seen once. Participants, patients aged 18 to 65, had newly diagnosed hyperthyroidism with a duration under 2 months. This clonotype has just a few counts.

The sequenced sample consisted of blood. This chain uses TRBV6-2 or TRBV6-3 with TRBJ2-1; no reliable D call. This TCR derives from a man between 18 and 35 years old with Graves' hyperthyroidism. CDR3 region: CASSYSRYYNEQFF. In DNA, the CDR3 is TGTGCCAGCAGTTACTCGCGCTACTACAATGAGCAGTTCTTC.